One T cell receptor (beta chain) is described in this entry. Its specificity is not known. This record belongs to a study of T cell responses to AZD1222 COVID-19 vaccine. Study-wide results and caveats: Nearly half of unique spike-specific TCRs reportedly avoided B.1.351 and B.1.1.7 mutated regions. The breadth and depth of Spike-specific TCRs increased once two AZD1222 doses had been given. Only a handful of AZD1222 recipients, several in all, had baseline seropositivity.

Germline CDR1 reads LGHDT; CDR2 reads YNNKEL (reference sequence). Trimming cost V 1 base and J 2 bases, with 12 bases left between them. This CDR3 is built from 15 residues. Clones were sequenced by immunoSEQ multiplex PCR, and TCRdb holds only the in-frame ones, with some missing. This table holds 100,000 to 150,000 clones, roughly nine tenths found once. The clonotype originates from an adult in good health. The chain recombines TRBV3-1 (or the pseudogene TRBV3-2) with TRBJ2-7, with unresolved D. The sample in question was peripheral blood, obtained on day 0 of AZD1222 vaccination. The CDR3 sequence: CASSQGVGWAYEQYF. The DNA for the CDR3 is TGTGCCAGCAGCCAAGGTGTAGGGTGGGCCTACGAGCAGTACTTC.